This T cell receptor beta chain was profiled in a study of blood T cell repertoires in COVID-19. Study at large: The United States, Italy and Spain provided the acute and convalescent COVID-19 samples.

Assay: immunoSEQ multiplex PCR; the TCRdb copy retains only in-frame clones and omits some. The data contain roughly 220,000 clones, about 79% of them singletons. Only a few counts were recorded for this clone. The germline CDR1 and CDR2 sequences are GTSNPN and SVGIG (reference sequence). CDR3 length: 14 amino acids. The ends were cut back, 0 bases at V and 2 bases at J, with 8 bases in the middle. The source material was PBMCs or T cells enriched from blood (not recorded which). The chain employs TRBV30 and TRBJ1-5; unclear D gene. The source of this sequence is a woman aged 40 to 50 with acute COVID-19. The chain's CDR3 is CAWSVMGGNQPQHF. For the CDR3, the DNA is TGTGCCTGGAGTGTGATGGGAGGCAATCAGCCCCAGCATTTT.